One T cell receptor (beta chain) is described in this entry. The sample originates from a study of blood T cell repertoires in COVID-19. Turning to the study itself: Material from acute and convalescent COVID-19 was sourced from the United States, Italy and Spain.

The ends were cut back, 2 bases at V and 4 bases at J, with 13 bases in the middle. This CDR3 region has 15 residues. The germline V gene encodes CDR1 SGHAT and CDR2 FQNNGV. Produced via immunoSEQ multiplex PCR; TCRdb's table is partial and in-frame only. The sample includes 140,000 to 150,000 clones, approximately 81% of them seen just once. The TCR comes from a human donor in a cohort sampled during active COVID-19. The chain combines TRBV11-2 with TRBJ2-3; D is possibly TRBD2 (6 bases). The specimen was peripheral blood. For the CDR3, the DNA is TGTGCCAGCAGCTTATCCTTTAGCGGCTCAGATACGCAGTATTTT. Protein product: CASSLSFSGSDTQYF. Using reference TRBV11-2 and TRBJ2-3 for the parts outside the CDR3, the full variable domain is EAGVAQSPRYKIIEKRQSVAFWCNPISGHATLYWYQQILGQGPKLLIQFQNNGVVDDSQLPKDRFSAERLKGVDSTLKIQPAKLEDSAVYLCASSLSFSGSDTQYFGPGTRLTVL.